This T cell receptor beta chain was sequenced in a study of cytomegalovirus exposure and HLA in healthy donors. General study points: TCR beta sequences numbering around 15,000 were associated with HLA alleles at 0.05 false discovery rate in a later analysis. Most TCR beta V segments were productive about 87% or about 30% of the time in an earlier analysis. For most TCR sequences rarity was the rule, although some public TCRs occurred in many donors. Common viral pathogens (according to a later analysis) appeared linked to several of the most significant clusters.

PCR involved 60 Vbeta and 13 Jbeta primers. Profiling relied on immunoSEQ multiplex PCR, and the TCRdb table lists in-frame clones only, not all of them. In all, the sample yields 50,000 or so clones. A note on this clone: Its matching antigen is unknown.

The CDR3 contains 15 residues. Germline CDR1 and CDR2: LNHDA and SQIVND (reference sequence). V shed 5 bases and J shed 3 bases, with 16 bases lying between them. The sequence was collected from a man aged 50 to 59 in good health and CMV-seropositive. The rearrangement uses TRBV19 and TRBJ1-2, with TRBD1 as a possible D gene (6 bases). The sequenced sample consisted of PBMCs. The CDR3 region is CASSSPRDTDYGYTF. The DNA for the CDR3 is TGTGCCAGTAGTTCACCCCGGGACACTGACTATGGCTACACCTTC. Using reference TRBV19 and TRBJ1-2 for the parts outside the CDR3, the full variable domain is DGGITQSPKYLFRKEGQNVTLSCEQNLNHDAMYWYRQDPGQGLRLIYYSQIVNDFQKGDIAEGYSVSREKKESFPLTVTSAQKNPTAFYLCASSSPRDTDYGYTFGSGTRLTVV.